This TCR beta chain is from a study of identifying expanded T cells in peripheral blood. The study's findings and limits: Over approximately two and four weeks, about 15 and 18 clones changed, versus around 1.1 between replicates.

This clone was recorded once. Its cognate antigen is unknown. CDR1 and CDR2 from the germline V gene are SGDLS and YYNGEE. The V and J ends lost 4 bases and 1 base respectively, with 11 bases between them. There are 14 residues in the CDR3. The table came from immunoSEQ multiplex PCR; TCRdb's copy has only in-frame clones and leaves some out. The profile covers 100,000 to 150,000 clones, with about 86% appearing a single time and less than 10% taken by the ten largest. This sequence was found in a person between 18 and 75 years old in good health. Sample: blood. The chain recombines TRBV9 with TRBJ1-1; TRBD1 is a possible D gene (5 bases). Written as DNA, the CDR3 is TGTGCCAGCAGCATAGGACACCAGAACACTGAAGCTTTCTTT. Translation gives CASSIGHQNTEAFF.